A single sample is the source of the 9 T cell receptor beta chains below, sequenced in a study of a mutant IDH1 vaccine in newly diagnosed glioma. Measured with immunoSEQ multiplex PCR; TCRdb has only the in-frame clones, and not every one. The sample carries 40,000 or so clones, 92% recorded once. Indicated time point: baseline, week 1 (first vaccination visit). Treatment specified: pre-vaccination baseline after standard-of-care therapy. The source was PBMCs, collected from a glioma patient treated with radiotherapy, temozolomide or both. The source is a man aged 18 to 35 with glioma.

The genes are TRBV19 and TRBJ1-1, with no clear D. CDR1 LNHDA and CDR2 SQIVND come from the germline V gene (reference sequence). V lost 8 bases to trimming and J lost 3 bases, with 19 bases between them. The CDR3 loop spans 15 amino acids. CDR3: CASQGRVTGDTEAFF. DNA of the CDR3: TGTGCCAGTCAAGGGCGGGTTACTGGGGACACTGAAGCTTTCTTT.

This chain uses TRBV6-6 with TRBJ1-1; TRBD1 agrees at 7 bases. Germline CDR1 reads MNHNY; CDR2 reads SVGAGI (reference sequence). Losses at the gene ends were 6 bases for V and 1 base for J; bases not matched to a gene: 5. This CDR3 has 14 residues. The CDR3 sequence is CASRAGQANTEAFF. In DNA, the CDR3 is TGTGCCAGCAGGGCCGGACAGGCGAACACTGAAGCTTTCTTT.

The rearrangement joins TRBV7-2 to TRBJ1-4, with 9 bases identical to TRBD1. Germline loops: CDR1 SGHTA, CDR2 FQGNSA. V lost 2 bases and J lost 7; bases outside the gene matches: 11. The CDR3 loop spans 17 amino acids. The CDR3, as DNA: TGTGCCAGCAGCTTAAGTTTCGGGACAGGGACTTTTGAAAAACTGTTTTTT. Residues: CASSLSFGTGTFEKLFF.

The rearrangement joins TRBV7-2 to TRBJ1-1, with 8 nucleotides matching TRBD1. V dropped 1 base and J dropped 2; count of bases not matched to a gene: 6. Germline CDR1 reads SGHTA; CDR2 reads FQGNSA. CDR3 length: 16 amino acids. The CDR3 reads CASSLEAGGFNTEAFF. The CDR3 nucleotides read TGTGCCAGCAGCTTAGAAGCAGGGGGCTTCAACACTGAAGCTTTCTTT.

The chain recombines TRBV27 with TRBJ1-1; D call uncertain. CDR3 length: 15 residues. The germline CDR1 and CDR2 sequences are MNHEY and SMNVEV (reference sequence). The ends were cut back, 0 bases at V and 3 bases at J, with 11 bases in the middle. DNA for the CDR3: TGTGCCAGCAGTTTATCTAGGAGGCCAGACACTGAAGCTTTCTTT. This codes for CASSLSRRPDTEAFF.

The chain links TRBV6-5 to TRBJ1-1; no clear D gene. V gave up 7 bases and J gave up 0 bases, with 6 bases separating them. Germline loops: CDR1 MNHEY, CDR2 SVGAGI. This CDR3 is built from 12 residues. The CDR3 loop reads CASMRVNTEAFF. The CDR3 nucleotides are TGTGCCAGCATGCGGGTGAACACTGAAGCTTTCTTT.

The chain couples TRBV5-5 to TRBJ2-7; 8 nucleotides align to TRBD1. This CDR3 contains 16 residues. The germline CDR1 and CDR2 sequences are SGHKS and YYEKEE (reference sequence). V trimming: 5 bases; J trimming: 5 bases; junction bases outside the gene matches: 15. DNA for the CDR3: TGTGCCAGCAGGCGAGTCTCCTCCGACAGGGGCCACGAGCAGTACTTC. Its protein product is CASRRVSSDRGHEQYF.

The gene calls are TRBV19 and TRBJ1-5, with 8 bases matching TRBD1. Germline V gene data show CDR1 as LNHDA and CDR2 as SQIVND (reference sequence). The V and J ends lost 5 bases and 2 bases, in that order; junction bases with no gene match: 5. The CDR3 runs to 15 residues. The DNA for the CDR3 is TGTGCCAGTAGTCCGGGACAGGTAGGCAATCAGCCCCAGCATTTT. Translation: CASSPGQVGNQPQHF.

The table lists this clone with a few counts. The V gene is TRBV20-1, the J gene TRBJ2-7, with D unresolved. The CDR3 length is 11 residues. Trimming removed 5 bases from V and 5 bases from J, with 10 bases in between. CDR1 and CDR2 from the germline V gene are DFQATT and SNEGSKA (reference sequence). CDR3 in amino acids: CSAQEIHEQYF. CDR3 DNA sequence: TGCAGTGCTCAGGAGATCCACGAGCAGTACTTC.